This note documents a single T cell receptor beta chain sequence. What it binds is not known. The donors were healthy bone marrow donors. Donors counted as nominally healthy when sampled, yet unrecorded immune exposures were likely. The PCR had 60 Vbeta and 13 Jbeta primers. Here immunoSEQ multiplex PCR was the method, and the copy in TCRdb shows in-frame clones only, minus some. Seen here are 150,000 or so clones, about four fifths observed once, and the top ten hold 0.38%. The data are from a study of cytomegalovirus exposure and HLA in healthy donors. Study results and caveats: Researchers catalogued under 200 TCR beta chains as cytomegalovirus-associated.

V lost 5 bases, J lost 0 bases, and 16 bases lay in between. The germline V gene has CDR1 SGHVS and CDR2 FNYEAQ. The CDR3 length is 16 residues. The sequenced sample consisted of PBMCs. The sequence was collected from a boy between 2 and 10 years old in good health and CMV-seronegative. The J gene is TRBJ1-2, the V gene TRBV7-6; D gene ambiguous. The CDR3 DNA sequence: TGTGCCAGCAGCAGCAGCCCACCGGGATCTAACTATGGCTACACCTTC. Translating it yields CASSSSPPGSNYGYTF.